What follows are 19 T cell receptor beta chains derived from one specimen sequenced in a study of shared clonotypes between healthy human individuals. The repertoire was sequenced with immunoSEQ multiplex PCR; TCRdb's copy has only in-frame clones and lacks some. The repertoire includes some 1,100,000 clones, approximately 80% of them detected once, and 0.52% sits in the top ten. The specimen was memory CD4+ T cells from PBMCs. Subset specified: CD45RA-negative fraction. All receptors derive from a man aged 18-30 years in good health. Some clones in this sample may be carry-over from other donors' samples.

This clone was picked up a small number of times. The chain couples TRBV7-2 to TRBJ2-3; 11 positions agree with TRBD2. This CDR3 comprises 17 residues. V gave up 2 bases and J gave up 0 bases; unmatched junction bases: 4. Germline V gene lookup returns CDR1 SGHTA and CDR2 FQGNSA. The CDR3 nucleotides are TGTGCCAGCAGCTTAAGGGGACTAGCGGATAGCACAGATACGCAGTATTTT. It encodes CASSLRGLADSTDTQYF.

This chain connects TRBV19 to TRBJ2-7; 12 bases are shared with TRBD2. The germline V gene encodes CDR1 LNHDA and CDR2 SQIVND (reference sequence). The junction had 4 bases not matched to a gene; V was cut back by 1 base and J by 3 bases. This CDR3 is 16 amino acids long. The CDR3 sequence: CASSIVRTSGVYEQYF. The CDR3 DNA follows: TGTGCCAGTAGTATAGTACGGACTAGCGGGGTCTACGAGCAGTACTTC.

This clone was recorded only once. The chain has TRBV29-1 and TRBJ1-4, with D perhaps matching TRBD1 (5 bases). This CDR3 has 13 amino acids. The germline gives CDR1 SQVTM, CDR2 ANQGSEA. V lost 8 bases to trimming and J lost 8 bases, with 18 bases between them. CDR3 in DNA: TGCAGCTTTTCCGGGGGAACCGGGGAAAAACTGTTTTTT. This codes for CSFSGGTGEKLFF.

The CDR3 coding sequence is TGTGCCAGCAGCCGAGACAGGAGCACGTACGAGCAGTACTTC. It codes for CASSRDRSTYEQYF. This chain links TRBV5-6 with TRBJ2-7; tentatively, D is TRBD1 (6 bases). Per germline, CDR1 SGHDT and CDR2 YYEEEE. Trimming removed 4 bases at V and 4 bases at J, with 15 bases between. The CDR3 length is 14 residues.

The chain has TRBV4-2 and TRBJ1-1; 9 bases are shared with TRBD1. The CDR3 consists of 15 residues. Germline V gene sequence: CDR1 LGHNA, CDR2 YNFKEQ. The trim removed 7 bases at V and 8 bases at J, leaving 14 bases unmatched. CDR3 region: CASTPRDRGIGEAFF. In DNA, the CDR3 is TGTGCCAGCACCCCGAGAGACAGGGGGATCGGGGAAGCTTTCTTT.

The J gene is TRBJ1-1, the V gene TRBV6-1, with D unclear. Germline lookup yields CDR1 MNHNS and CDR2 SASEGT. CDR3 length: 13 amino acids. Trimming cost V 5 bases and J 0 bases, with 7 bases left between them. As DNA, the CDR3 is TGTGCCAGCAGTTTAGCGTTGAACACTGAAGCTTTCTTT. This encodes CASSLALNTEAFF.

The rearrangement uses TRBV28 and TRBJ1-4, with 8 bases aligning to TRBD1. J gave up 8 bases and V 5 bases, and 7 bases lay outside the gene matches. The CDR3 has 14 amino acids. Per the germline V gene, CDR1 is MDHEN and CDR2 is SYDVKM. The CDR3 DNA follows: TGTGCCAGCAGTGCCCCAGGGGGCTGGGAAAAACTGTTTTTT. This encodes CASSAPGGWEKLFF.

The chain is built from TRBV7-9 and TRBJ2-5; 11 bases line up with TRBD1. The CDR3 is made up of 15 amino acids. J gave up 5 bases and V 4 bases, and 6 bases lay outside the gene matches. Germline CDR1 and CDR2: SEHNR and FQNEAQ (reference sequence). The CDR3 sequence: CASSSGQGVIETQYF. The CDR3 nucleotides read TGTGCCAGCAGCTCGGGACAGGGGGTAATTGAGACCCAGTACTTC.

V gene TRBV28 combines with J gene TRBJ1-2; D is unresolved. CDR1 and CDR2 (germline): MDHEN, SYDVKM. CDR3 length: 11 amino acids. Trimming removed 8 bases from V and 7 bases from J, with 11 bases in between. CDR3 residues: CASQASRGYTF. CDR3 DNA sequence: TGTGCCAGCCAAGCATCGCGTGGCTACACCTTC.

The chain recombines TRBV5-4 with TRBJ2-7; D is perhaps TRBD1 (6 bases). Trimming cost V 4 bases and J 2 bases, with 19 bases left between them. The CDR3 runs to 16 residues. The V gene's germline CDR1 is SGHNT and CDR2 YYREEE (reference sequence). The CDR3 here is CASSGWGQFSPYEQYF. CDR3 sequence (DNA): TGTGCCAGCAGCGGTTGGGGGCAGTTCTCACCCTACGAGCAGTACTTC.

This chain uses TRBV6-1 with TRBJ2-3, with a possible D match to TRBD2 (6 bases). This CDR3 spans 16 amino acids. Per germline, CDR1 MNHNS and CDR2 SASEGT. V lost 2 bases and J lost 0, with 12 bases in between. CDR3 sequence (DNA): TGTGCCAGCAGTGAATTTTGGAGGGTGAGCACAGATACGCAGTATTTT. This codes for CASSEFWRVSTDTQYF.

The chain recombines TRBV6-6 with TRBJ2-7; TRBD2 aligns across 9 bases. The CDR3 runs 16 residues. Germline V gives CDR1 MNHNY, CDR2 SVGAGI (reference sequence). Trimming cost V 0 bases and J 3 bases; bases outside gene matches: 6. CDR3 in DNA: TGTGCCAGCAGTTACTCGAGGGCGGGAGGGTACTACGAGCAGTACTTC. Protein product: CASSYSRAGGYYEQYF.

The rearrangement links TRBV29-1 to TRBJ2-3, with 14 bases matching TRBD2. J lost 6 bases, V lost 3 bases, and 11 bases had no gene match. CDR1 and CDR2 (germline): SQVTM, ANQGSEA. The CDR3 sequence is 17 residues long. The chain's CDR3 is CSVDTGTSGSRSDTQYF. In DNA, the CDR3 is TGCAGCGTTGACACCGGGACTAGCGGGAGTAGGTCCGATACGCAGTATTTT.

This clone has just a few counts. The chain uses TRBV4-2 and TRBJ2-5, with 10 nucleotides matching TRBD2. This CDR3 region has 14 residues. Germline V gene data show CDR1 as LGHNA and CDR2 as YNFKEQ. Trimming removed 5 bases from V and 2 bases from J; junction bases left unmatched: 2. The CDR3 region is CASSTSGEQETQYF. In DNA, the CDR3 is TGTGCCAGCAGCACTAGCGGGGAACAAGAGACCCAGTACTTC.

This clone was detected only once. This rearrangement joins TRBV5-1 to TRBJ2-2, with 8 positions matching TRBD1. Trimming took 8 bases from V and 3 from J; bases not matched to a gene: 6. CDR1 SGHRS and CDR2 YFSETQ come from the germline V gene. The CDR3 is made up of 14 amino acids. CDR3 sequence: CASKIQGDTGELFF. CDR3 DNA: TGCGCCAGTAAAATACAGGGGGACACCGGGGAGCTGTTTTTT.

The chain links TRBV7-9 to TRBJ2-5; 11 nucleotides match TRBD2. Germline V gives CDR1 SEHNR, CDR2 FQNEAQ (reference sequence). V lost 5 bases, J lost 5 bases, and 4 bases stayed unmatched. The CDR3 runs 14 residues. The CDR3 coding sequence is TGTGCCAGCAGCGCGGGACTAGCGGTGGAGACCCAGTACTTC. Translated: CASSAGLAVETQYF.

V usage is TRBV11-2 and J usage is TRBJ2-7; 12 bases are shared with TRBD2. The CDR3 is made up of 15 amino acids. Germline CDR1 reads SGHAT; CDR2 reads FQNNGV. Trimming at V came to 5 bases and at J to 4 bases, leaving 6 bases not matched to a gene. The DNA for the CDR3 is TGTGCCAGCAGCCAAACGACTAGCGGGAGATACGAGCAGTACTTC. Translation gives CASSQTTSGRYEQYF.

This sequence joins TRBV28 and TRBJ1-2; TRBD1 might be the D (6 bases). The length of the CDR3 is 15 residues. CDR1 is MDHEN and CDR2 is SYDVKM in the germline V gene. With 7 bases removed from V and 5 bases from J, the gap between germline ends came to 20 bases. Here the CDR3 reads CASIPVQGLLYGYTF. In nucleotides, the CDR3 is TGTGCCAGCATCCCTGTACAGGGTTTACTTTATGGCTACACCTTC.

This rearrangement joins TRBV6-1 to TRBJ2-5, with D perhaps TRBD1 (5 bases). Trimming took off 11 bases at V and 3 bases at J, with 10 bases between the two ends. Per the germline V gene, CDR1 is MNHNS and CDR2 is SASEGT. The CDR3 consists of 11 residues. As DNA, the CDR3 is TGTGCCGCACAGGACGAAGAGACCCAGTACTTC. Its translation is CAAQDEETQYF.